The present TCR beta chain was sequenced within a study of blood T cell repertoires in COVID-19. Study at large: Samples representing acute and convalescent COVID-19 were sourced from the United States, Italy and Spain. Sources were T cells, B-cell-depleted T cells, or PBMCs; the material itself was cDNA or gDNA.

Original processing notes: By means of reference gene primer amplification, nucleated cell counts were estimated. This table comes from immunoSEQ multiplex PCR, and its TCRdb copy is limited to in-frame clones, with some not included. Clonal size and the V and J genes are those of that table, whereas D and trimming came from the DNA. Among about 70,000 clones listed, roughly 89% were seen once. The sample holds one count of this clone. Sequencing used peripheral blood. The clonotype was recovered from a human donor in a cohort sampled during active COVID-19.

The CDR3 nucleotides are TGTGCCAGATCCGGGACAGGGGCCCCCTCTACCTACGAGCAGTACTTC. This gives the protein CARSGTGAPSTYEQYF. This chain uses TRBV19 with TRBJ2-7; 10 nucleotides match TRBD1. Looked up from germline, CDR1 is LNHDA and CDR2 is SQIVND (reference sequence). The V gene end was trimmed by 9 bases and the J gene end by 2 bases; junction bases not matched to a gene: 13. The CDR3 runs to 16 residues.